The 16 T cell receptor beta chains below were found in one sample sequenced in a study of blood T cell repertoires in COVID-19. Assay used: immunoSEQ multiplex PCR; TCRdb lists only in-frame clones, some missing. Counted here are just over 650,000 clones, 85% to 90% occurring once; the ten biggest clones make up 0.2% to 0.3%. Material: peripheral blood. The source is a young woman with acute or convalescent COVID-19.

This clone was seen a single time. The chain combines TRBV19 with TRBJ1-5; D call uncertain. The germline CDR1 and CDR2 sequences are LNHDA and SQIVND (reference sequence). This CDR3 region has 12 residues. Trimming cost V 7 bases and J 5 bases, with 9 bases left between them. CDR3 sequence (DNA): TGTGCCAGTACTGGAGGGTATCAGCCCCAGCATTTT. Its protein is CASTGGYQPQHF.

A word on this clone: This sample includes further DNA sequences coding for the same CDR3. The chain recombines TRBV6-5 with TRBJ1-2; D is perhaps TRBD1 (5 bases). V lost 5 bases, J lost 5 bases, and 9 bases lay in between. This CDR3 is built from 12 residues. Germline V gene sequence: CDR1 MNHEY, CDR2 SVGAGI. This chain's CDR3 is CASSRQGYGYTF. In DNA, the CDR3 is TGTGCCAGCAGTCGTCAGGGATATGGCTACACCTTC.

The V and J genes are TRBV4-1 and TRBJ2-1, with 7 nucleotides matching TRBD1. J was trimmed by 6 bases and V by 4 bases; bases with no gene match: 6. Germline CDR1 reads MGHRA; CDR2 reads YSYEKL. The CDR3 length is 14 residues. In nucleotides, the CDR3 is TGCGCCAGCAGCCTCCCTCGGGACAGCAATGAGCAGTTCTTC. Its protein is CASSLPRDSNEQFF.

CDR3 loop: CASSLGPSGNTIYF. In nucleotides, the CDR3 is TGTGCCAGCAGCTTGGGGCCATCGGGGAACACCATATATTTT. The rearrangement links TRBV5-5 to TRBJ1-3; D gene uncertain. This CDR3 is 14 amino acids long. The germline V gene has CDR1 SGHKS and CDR2 YYEKEE (reference sequence). The V end was cut by 0 bases, the J end by 7 bases, with 11 bases between.

In DNA, the CDR3 is TGTGCCAGCAGCGCCCCGGGACAGGGAAACACTGAAGCTTTCTTT. Protein product: CASSAPGQGNTEAFF. The rearrangement joins TRBV3-1 (or the pseudogene TRBV3-2) to TRBJ1-1; TRBD1 matches at 9 bases. CDR1 is LGHDT and CDR2 is YNNKEL in the germline V gene (reference sequence). The CDR3 is 15 amino acids. Germline trimming cut 5 bases from V and 2 bases from J; bases unmatched to any gene: 6.

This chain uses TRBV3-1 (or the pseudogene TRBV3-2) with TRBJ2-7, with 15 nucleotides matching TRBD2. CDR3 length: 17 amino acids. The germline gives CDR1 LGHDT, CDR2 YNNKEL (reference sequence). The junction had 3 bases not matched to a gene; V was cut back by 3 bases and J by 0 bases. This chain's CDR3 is CASSHGTSGGYSYEQYF. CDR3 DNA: TGTGCCAGCAGCCATGGGACTAGCGGGGGGTACTCCTACGAGCAGTACTTC.

The CDR3 here is CASSGDRGLNYGYTF. For the CDR3, the DNA is TGTGCCAGCAGCGGCGACAGGGGCCTAAACTATGGCTACACCTTC. The rearrangement uses TRBV5-5 and TRBJ1-2; 8 bases fit TRBD1. There are 15 residues in the CDR3. Germline CDR1 SGHKS, CDR2 YYEKEE (reference sequence). The junction had 7 bases not matched to a gene; V was cut back by 4 bases and J by 2 bases.

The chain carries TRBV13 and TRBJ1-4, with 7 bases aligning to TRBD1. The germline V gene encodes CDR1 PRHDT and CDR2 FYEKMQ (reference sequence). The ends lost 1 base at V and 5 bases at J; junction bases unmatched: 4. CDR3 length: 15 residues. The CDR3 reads CASSLARDSNEKLFF. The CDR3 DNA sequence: TGTGCCAGCAGCTTAGCCCGGGACAGCAATGAAAAACTGTTTTTT.

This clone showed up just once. This chain's CDR3 is CASSRQVRNTGELFF. In DNA form, the CDR3 reads TGTGCCAGCAGTCGACAGGTTCGGAACACCGGGGAGCTGTTTTTT. V gene TRBV7-2 combines with J gene TRBJ2-2; the D gene is possibly TRBD1 (6 bases). CDR1 SGHTA and CDR2 FQGNSA come from the germline V gene. CDR3 length: 15 amino acids. The germline V and J ends were trimmed by 6 bases and 1 base, with 12 bases remaining between them.

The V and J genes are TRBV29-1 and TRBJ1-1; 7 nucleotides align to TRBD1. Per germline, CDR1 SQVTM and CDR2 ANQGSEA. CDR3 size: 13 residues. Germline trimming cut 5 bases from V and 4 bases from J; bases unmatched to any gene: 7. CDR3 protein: CSVNRGSSTEAFF. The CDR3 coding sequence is TGCAGCGTTAACAGGGGTTCCAGCACTGAAGCTTTCTTT.

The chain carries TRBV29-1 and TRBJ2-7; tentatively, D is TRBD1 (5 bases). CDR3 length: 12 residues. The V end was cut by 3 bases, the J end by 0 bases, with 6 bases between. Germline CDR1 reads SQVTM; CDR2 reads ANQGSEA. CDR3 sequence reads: CSVEDNSYEQYF. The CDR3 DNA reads TGCAGCGTTGAGGACAACTCCTACGAGCAGTACTTC.

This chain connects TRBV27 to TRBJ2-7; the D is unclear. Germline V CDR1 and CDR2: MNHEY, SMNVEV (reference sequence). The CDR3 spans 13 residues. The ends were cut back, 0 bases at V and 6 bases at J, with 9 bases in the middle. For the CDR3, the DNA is TGTGCCAGCAGTTTATCCCCGGGTCCCGAGCAGTACTTC. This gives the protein CASSLSPGPEQYF.

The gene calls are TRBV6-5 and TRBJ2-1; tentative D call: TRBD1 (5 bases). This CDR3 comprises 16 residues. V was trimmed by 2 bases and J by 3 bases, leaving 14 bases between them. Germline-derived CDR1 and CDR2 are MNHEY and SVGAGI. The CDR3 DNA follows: TGTGCCAGCAGTTACAAAGGGGTCTTTCACTACAATGAGCAGTTCTTC. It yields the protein CASSYKGVFHYNEQFF.

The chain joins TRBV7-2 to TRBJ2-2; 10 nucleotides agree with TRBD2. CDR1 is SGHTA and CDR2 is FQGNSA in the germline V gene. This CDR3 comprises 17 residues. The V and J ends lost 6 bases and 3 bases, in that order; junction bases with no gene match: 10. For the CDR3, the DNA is TGTGCCAGCAGTCCACTAGCGGGGATAAGGGACACCGGGGAGCTGTTTTTT. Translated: CASSPLAGIRDTGELFF.

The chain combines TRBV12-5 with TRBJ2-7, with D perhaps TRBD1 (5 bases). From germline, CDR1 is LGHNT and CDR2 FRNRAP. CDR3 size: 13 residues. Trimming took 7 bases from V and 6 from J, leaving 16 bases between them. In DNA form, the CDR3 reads TGTGCTAGTGCCGAATCAACCAGGGTCGAGCAGTACTTC. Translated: CASAESTRVEQYF.

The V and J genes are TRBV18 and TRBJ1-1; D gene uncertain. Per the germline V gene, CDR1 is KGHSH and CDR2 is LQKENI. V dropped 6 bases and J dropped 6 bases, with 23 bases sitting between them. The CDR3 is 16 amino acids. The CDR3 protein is CASSPESDIPGAEAFF. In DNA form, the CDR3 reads TGTGCCAGCTCCCCAGAATCCGACATCCCTGGCGCTGAAGCTTTCTTT.